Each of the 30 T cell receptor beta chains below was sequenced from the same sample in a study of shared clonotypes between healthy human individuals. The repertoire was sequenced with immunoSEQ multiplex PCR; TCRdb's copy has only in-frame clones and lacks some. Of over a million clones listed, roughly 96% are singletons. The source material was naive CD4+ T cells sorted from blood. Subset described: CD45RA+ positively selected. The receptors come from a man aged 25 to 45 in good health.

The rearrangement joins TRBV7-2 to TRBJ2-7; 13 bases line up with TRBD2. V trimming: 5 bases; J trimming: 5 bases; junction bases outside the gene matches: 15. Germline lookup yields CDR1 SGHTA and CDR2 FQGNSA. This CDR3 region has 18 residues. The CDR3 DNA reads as TGTGCCAGCAGCCCAGGACTAGCGGGAGCGCTGAGGGGGGACGAGCAGTACTTC. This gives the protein CASSPGLAGALRGDEQYF.

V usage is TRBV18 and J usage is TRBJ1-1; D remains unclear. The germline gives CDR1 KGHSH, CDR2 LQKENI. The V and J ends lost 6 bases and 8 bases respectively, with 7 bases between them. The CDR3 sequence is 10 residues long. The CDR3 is CASSLREAFF. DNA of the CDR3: TGTGCCAGCTCGCTTAGGGAAGCTTTCTTT.

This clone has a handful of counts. Here the CDR3 DNA reads TGTGCCAGCAGTTGGGCGGAAGACAATGAGCAGTTCTTC. This translates into CASSWAEDNEQFF. J is TRBJ2-1 and V is TRBV25-1; D gene unclear. Looked up from germline, CDR1 is MGHDK and CDR2 is SYGVNS. The V end was cut by 5 bases, the J end by 5 bases, with 10 bases between. The CDR3 length is 13 residues.

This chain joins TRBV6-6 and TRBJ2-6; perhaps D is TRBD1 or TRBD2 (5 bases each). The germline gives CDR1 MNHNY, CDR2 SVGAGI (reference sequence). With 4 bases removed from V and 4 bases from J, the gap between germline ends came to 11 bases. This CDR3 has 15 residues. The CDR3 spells CASSSPGDGANVLTF. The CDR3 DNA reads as TGTGCCAGCAGTTCCCCCGGGGACGGGGCCAACGTCCTGACTTTC.

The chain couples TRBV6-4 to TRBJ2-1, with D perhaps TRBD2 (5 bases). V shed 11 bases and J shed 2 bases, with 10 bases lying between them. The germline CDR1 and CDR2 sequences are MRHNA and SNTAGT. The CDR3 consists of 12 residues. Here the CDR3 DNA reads TGTGCCGCCAACGGGACCTACAATGAGCAGTTCTTC. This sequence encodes CAANGTYNEQFF.

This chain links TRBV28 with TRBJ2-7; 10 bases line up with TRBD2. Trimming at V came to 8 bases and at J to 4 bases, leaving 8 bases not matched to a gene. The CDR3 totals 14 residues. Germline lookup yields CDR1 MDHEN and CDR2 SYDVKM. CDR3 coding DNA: TGTGCCAGCGGATCAGCGGGAGGGGGGTACGAGCAGTACTTC. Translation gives CASGSAGGGYEQYF.

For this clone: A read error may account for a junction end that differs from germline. The CDR3 bases are TGTGCCAGCAGCTTACTCCCTAGCTCCCACAATGAGCAGTTCTTC. This translates into CASSLLPSSHNEQFF. The chain carries TRBV7-9 and TRBJ2-1; the D gene is possibly TRBD2 (5 bases). CDR1 SEHNR and CDR2 FQNEAQ come from the germline V gene (reference sequence). The CDR3 is made up of 15 amino acids.

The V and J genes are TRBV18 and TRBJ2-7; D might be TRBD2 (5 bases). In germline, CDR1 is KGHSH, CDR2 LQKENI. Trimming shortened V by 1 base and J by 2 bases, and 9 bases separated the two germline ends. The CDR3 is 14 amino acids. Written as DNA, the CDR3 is TGTGCCAGCTCACCACTGCCGGGGACCTACGAGCAGTACTTC. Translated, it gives CASSPLPGTYEQYF.

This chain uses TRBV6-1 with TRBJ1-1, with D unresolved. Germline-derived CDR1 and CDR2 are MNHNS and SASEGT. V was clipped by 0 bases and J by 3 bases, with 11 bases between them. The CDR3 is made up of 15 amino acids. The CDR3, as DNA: TGTGCCAGCAGTGAAGCTAGGAGGACTTACACTGAAGCTTTCTTT. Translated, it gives CASSEARRTYTEAFF.

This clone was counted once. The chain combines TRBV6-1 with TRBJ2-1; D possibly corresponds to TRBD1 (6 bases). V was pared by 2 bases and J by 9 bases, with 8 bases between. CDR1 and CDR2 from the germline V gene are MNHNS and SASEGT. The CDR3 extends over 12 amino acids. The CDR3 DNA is TGTGCCAGCAGTGAACAAGGGGGTGAGCAGTTCTTC. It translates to CASSEQGGEQFF.

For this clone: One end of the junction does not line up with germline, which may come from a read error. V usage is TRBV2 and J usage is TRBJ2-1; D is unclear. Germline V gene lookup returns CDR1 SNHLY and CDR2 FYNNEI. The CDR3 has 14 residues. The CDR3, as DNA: TGTGCCAGCAGAGAAGTGGCCCCATCCGATGAGCAGTTCTTC. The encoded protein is CASREVAPSDEQFF.

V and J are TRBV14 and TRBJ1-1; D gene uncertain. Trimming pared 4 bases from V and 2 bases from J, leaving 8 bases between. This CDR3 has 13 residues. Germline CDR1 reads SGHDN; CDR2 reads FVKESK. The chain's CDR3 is CASSRQVNTEAFF. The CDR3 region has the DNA TGTGCCAGCAGCCGACAAGTTAACACTGAAGCTTTCTTT.

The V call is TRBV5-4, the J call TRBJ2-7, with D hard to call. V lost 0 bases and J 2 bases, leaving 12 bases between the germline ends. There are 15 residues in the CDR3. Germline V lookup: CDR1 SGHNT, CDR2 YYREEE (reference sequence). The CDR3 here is CASSLEALEPYEQYF. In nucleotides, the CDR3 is TGTGCCAGCAGCTTGGAGGCCTTGGAACCCTACGAGCAGTACTTC.

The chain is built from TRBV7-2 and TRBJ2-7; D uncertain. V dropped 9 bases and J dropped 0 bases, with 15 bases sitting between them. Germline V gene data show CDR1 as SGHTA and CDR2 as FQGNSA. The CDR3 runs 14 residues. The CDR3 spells CASLRQSSSYEQYF. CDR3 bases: TGTGCCAGTCTTAGGCAGTCTAGCTCCTACGAGCAGTACTTC.

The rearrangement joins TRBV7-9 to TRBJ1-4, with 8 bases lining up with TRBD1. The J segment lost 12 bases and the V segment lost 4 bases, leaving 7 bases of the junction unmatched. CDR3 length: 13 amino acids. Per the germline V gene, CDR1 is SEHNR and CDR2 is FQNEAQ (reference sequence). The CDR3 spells CASSSLGGQELFF. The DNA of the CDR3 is TGTGCCAGCAGCTCCCTCGGGGGACAGGAACTGTTTTTT. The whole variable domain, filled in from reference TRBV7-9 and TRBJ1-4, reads DTGVSQNPRHKITKRGQNVTFRCDPISEHNRLYWYRQTLGQGPEFLTYFQNEAQLEKSRLLSDRFSAERPKGSFSTLEIQRTEQGDSAMYLCASSSLGGQELFFGSGTQLSVL.

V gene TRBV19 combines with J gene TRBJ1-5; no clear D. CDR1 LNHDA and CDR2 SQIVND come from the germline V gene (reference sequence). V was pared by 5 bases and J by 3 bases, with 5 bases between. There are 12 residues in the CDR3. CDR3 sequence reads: CASSFANQPQHF. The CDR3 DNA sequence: TGTGCCAGTAGTTTTGCCAATCAGCCCCAGCATTTT.

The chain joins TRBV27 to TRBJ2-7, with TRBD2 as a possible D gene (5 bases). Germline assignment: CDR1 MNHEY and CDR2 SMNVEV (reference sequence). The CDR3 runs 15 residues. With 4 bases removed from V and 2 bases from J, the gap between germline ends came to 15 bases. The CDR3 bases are TGTGCCAGCAGTTCCCCCCTAGCCGGGCCCTACGAGCAGTACTTC. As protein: CASSSPLAGPYEQYF.

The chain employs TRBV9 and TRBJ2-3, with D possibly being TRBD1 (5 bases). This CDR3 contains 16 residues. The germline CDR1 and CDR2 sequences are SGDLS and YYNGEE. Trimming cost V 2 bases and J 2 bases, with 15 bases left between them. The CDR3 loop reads CASSVSGRGSTDTQYF. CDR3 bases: TGTGCCAGCAGCGTGTCAGGGCGTGGATCCACAGATACGCAGTATTTT.

CDR3 DNA: TGTGCCAGCAGCTTTAACTCCTACGAGCAGTACTTC. Translating it yields CASSFNSYEQYF. The chain couples TRBV11-3 to TRBJ2-7, with D hard to call. Germline CDR1 and CDR2: SGHNT and YENEEA. The CDR3 covers 12 residues. The V end lost 3 bases, the J end lost 0 bases, and 3 bases lay between the germline ends.

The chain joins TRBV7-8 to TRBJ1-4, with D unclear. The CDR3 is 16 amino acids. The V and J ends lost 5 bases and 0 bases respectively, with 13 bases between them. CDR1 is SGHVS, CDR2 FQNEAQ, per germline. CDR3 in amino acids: CASSPDGPSTNEKLFF. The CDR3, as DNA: TGTGCCAGCAGCCCTGACGGACCTTCAACTAATGAAAAACTGTTTTTT. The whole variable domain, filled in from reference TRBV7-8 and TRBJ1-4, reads GAGVSQSPRYKVAKRGQDVALRCDPISGHVSLFWYQQALGQGPEFLTYFQNEAQLDKSGLPSDRFFAERPEGSVSTLKIQRTQQEDSAVYLCASSPDGPSTNEKLFFGSGTQLSVL.

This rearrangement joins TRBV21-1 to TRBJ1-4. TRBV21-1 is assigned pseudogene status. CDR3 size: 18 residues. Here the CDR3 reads CASSKGGRARPFNEKLFF. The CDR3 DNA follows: TGTGCCAGCAGCAAAGGGGGGAGAGCTCGGCCGTTTAATGAAAAACTGTTTTTT.

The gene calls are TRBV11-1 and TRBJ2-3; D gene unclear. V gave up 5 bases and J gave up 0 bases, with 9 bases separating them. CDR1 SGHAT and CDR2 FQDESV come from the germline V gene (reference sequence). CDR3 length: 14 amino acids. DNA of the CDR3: TGTGCCAGCAGCCCACACAGTAGCACAGATACGCAGTATTTT. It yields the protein CASSPHSSTDTQYF.

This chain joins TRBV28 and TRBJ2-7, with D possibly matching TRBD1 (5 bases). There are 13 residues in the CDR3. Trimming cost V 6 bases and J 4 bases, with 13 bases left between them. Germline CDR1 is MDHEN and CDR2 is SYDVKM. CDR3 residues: CASSLDSKYEQYF. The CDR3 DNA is TGTGCCAGCAGCTTAGACAGTAAATACGAGCAGTACTTC.

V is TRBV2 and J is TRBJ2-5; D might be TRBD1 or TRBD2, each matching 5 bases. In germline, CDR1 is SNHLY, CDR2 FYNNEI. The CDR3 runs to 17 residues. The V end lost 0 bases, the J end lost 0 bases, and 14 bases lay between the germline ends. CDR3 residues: CASSEAGKGRDQETQYF. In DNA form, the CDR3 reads TGTGCCAGCAGTGAAGCGGGGAAGGGGCGGGACCAAGAGACCCAGTACTTC.

The CDR3 DNA is TGTGCCAGCAGCCGACAGGTCTCGGGTGAAGCTTTCTTT. This translates into CASSRQVSGEAFF. V gene TRBV11-2 combines with J gene TRBJ1-1; TRBD1 is a possible D gene (6 bases). Per germline, CDR1 SGHAT and CDR2 FQNNGV. V lost 5 bases and J 7 bases, leaving 14 bases between the germline ends. This CDR3 is 13 amino acids long. The variable domain in full, with the rest retrieved from reference TRBV11-2 and TRBJ1-1, is EAGVAQSPRYKIIEKRQSVAFWCNPISGHATLYWYQQILGQGPKLLIQFQNNGVVDDSQLPKDRFSAERLKGVDSTLKIQPAKLEDSAVYLCASSRQVSGEAFFGQGTRLTVV.

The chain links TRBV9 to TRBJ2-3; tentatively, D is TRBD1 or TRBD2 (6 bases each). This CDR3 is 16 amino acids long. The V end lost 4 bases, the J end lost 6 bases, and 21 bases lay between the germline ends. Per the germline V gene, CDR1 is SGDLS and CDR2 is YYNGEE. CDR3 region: CASSNRGDNPPDTQYF. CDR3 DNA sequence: TGTGCCAGCAGCAACCGCGGGGACAACCCTCCCGATACGCAGTATTTT.

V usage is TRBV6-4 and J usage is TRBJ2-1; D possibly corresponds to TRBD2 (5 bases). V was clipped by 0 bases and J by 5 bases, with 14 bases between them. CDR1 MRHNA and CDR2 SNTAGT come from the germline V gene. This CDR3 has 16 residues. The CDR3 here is CASSDSFKRSDNEQFF. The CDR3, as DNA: TGTGCCAGCAGTGACTCGTTCAAGCGGAGCGACAATGAGCAGTTCTTC.

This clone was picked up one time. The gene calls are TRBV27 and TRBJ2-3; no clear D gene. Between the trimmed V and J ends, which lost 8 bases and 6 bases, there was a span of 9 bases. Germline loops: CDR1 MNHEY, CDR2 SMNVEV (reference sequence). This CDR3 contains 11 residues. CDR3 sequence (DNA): TGTGCCAGCCGAAGTTGGGATACGCAGTATTTT. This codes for CASRSWDTQYF.

Here the CDR3 DNA reads TGTGCCAGCAGCTTAGCGACGGGACTAGCGGGCACCGGGGAGCTGTTTTTT. It codes for CASSLATGLAGTGELFF. The chain carries TRBV7-6 and TRBJ2-2, with TRBD2 matching 12 bases. The germline V gene encodes CDR1 SGHVS and CDR2 FNYEAQ. This CDR3 region has 17 residues. After removal of 0 bases from V and 4 bases from J, the junction contained 3 bases not matched to a gene.

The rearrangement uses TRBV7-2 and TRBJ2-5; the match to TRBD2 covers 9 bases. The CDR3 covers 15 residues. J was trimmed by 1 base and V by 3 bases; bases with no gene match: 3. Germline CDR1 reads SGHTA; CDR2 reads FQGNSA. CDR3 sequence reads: CASSFSGRPQETQYF. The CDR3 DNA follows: TGTGCCAGCAGCTTTAGCGGGAGACCCCAAGAGACCCAGTACTTC.